This T cell receptor beta chain comes out of a study of vaccination and CD4 T cells after COVID-19. The study, taken as a whole, reports: From a median of roughly 21 to 38, SARS-CoV-2-reactive clonotypes increased, though not significantly.

With respect to this clonotype: The antigen is undetermined.

An Oncomine TCR Beta short-read assay was used to sequence the DNA from cultured CD4+ T cells. Each CDR3 protein is one row after TCRdb ran MiXCR on the PCR reads. Of some 5,900 distinct CDR3 sequences listed, roughly 51% are singletons. Treatment denoted: roughly 10-day PBMC culture with coronavirus spike peptide pools or control peptides (ViraFEST assay). The CDR3 totals 13 residues. The V gene lost 6 bases and the J gene lost 0 bases, with 11 bases spanning the gap. The V gene's germline CDR1 is DFQATT and CDR2 SNEGSKA (reference sequence). The V call is TRBV20-1, the J call TRBJ1-1; the D is unclear. The sequence derives from a human donor who had recovered from COVID-19. The sample was CD4+ T cells from blood, cultured in vitro. For the CDR3, the DNA is TGCAGTGCCAGCGCAGCCATGAACACTGAAGCTTTCTTT. Its protein is CSASAAMNTEAFF.